This T cell receptor beta chain originates from a study of monozygotic twins with inflammatory bowel disease. The study's findings and limits: Any single strong signal or clonotype tied to IBD lacked support.

TCRdb reprocessed the 5' RACE reads; each CDR3 protein has one entry and no DNA is given. The sample data list around 450,000 distinct CDR3 sequences. Note on this clonotype: Its specificity is not known.

There are 14 residues in the CDR3. The sequenced sample was blood. The chain recombines TRBV12-3 or TRBV12-4 with TRBJ1-2; TCRdb gives TRBD1 as the D gene, but with no DNA this cannot be confirmed. The sequence derives from a human donor with ulcerative colitis or Crohn's disease, or a healthy co-twin of an affected twin (not recorded which). The CDR3 loop is CASSSPGTPYGYTF.